This T cell receptor (beta chain) was sequenced during a study of blood T cell repertoires in COVID-19. Turning to the study itself: The samples span acute and convalescent COVID-19 from the United States, Italy and Spain. Sources were T cells, B-cell-depleted T cells, or PBMCs; the material itself was cDNA or gDNA.

Source study methods: Amplification of reference gene primers provided the estimated nucleated cell counts. Method: immunoSEQ multiplex PCR; TCRdb's copy keeps in-frame clones and lacks some. The DNA gave D and trimming, while V, J and clone size come from that table. The sample holds just over 90,000 clones; about 80% are singletons and the top ten take 16%. The length of the CDR3 is 12 residues. Trimming left V 8 bases short and J 7 bases short, with 12 bases between. Per germline, CDR1 MNHNY and CDR2 SVGAGI (reference sequence). This clone was detected only once. The TCR was taken from a human donor in a cohort sampled during active COVID-19. Specimen: peripheral blood. The chain employs TRBV6-6 and TRBJ2-1; possibly TRBD1 for D (6 bases). CDR3 in DNA: TGTGCCAGCCCCGCAAGGGGGAATGAGCAGTTCTTC. Amino acid sequence: CASPARGNEQFF.